The rows below give T cell receptor beta chains drawn from one sample of a study of CXCR3-negative and CXCR3-positive naive CD8 T cells. TCRdb re-called the 5' RACE reads; every CDR3 protein appears as one record, without DNA. The table gives 50,000 or so distinct CDR3 sequences; the top ten clones make up about 0.61% of it. Source material: naive CXCR3+ CD8+ T cells from blood. The receptors stem from a human donor in good health. Some clones in this sample may be carry-over from other donors' samples. Each CDR3 is given with its conserved first and last residue. The order of the fields is J gene, V gene, CDR3 length, CDR3 protein.

TRBJ1-5 | TRBV6-2/TRBV6-3 | 15 | CASGKTGMWDQPQHF
TRBJ2-1 | TRBV7-3 | 14 | CASSLNPPGDEQFF
TRBJ2-3 | TRBV6-1 | 11 | CASSELNTQYF
TRBJ2-7 | TRBV20-1 | 14 | CSASGQDIRWEQYF
TRBJ1-1 | TRBV29-1 | 11 | CSVIQDTEAFF
TRBJ2-7 | TRBV7-9 | 14 | CASSLLDSSYEQYF
TRBJ2-3 | TRBV20-1 | 16 | CSAREVGVVGTDTQYF
TRBJ2-1 | TRBV28 | 12 | CASSHRPDEQFF
TRBJ2-7 | TRBV19 | 12 | CASSHTPYEQYF
TRBJ2-5 | TRBV7-2 | 16 | CASSLLPELYQETQYF
TRBJ2-2 | TRBV15 | 15 | CATSRRETHTGELFF
TRBJ1-6 | TRBV6-5 | 15 | CASMPAPGLNSPLHF
TRBJ1-1 | TRBV7-9 | 15 | CASSLEGAGGTEAFF
TRBJ1-2 | TRBV20-1 | 17 | CSARRTGGEAPNYGYTF
TRBJ1-2 | TRBV29-1 | 13 | CSVEDQSVYGYTF
TRBJ1-5 | TRBV12-3/TRBV12-4 | 14 | CASSWDRVRQPQHF
TRBJ2-7 | TRBV7-2 | 14 | CASSLRGARYEQYF